The rows below give T cell receptor beta chains drawn from one sample of a study of blood T cell repertoires in COVID-19. Here immunoSEQ multiplex PCR was the method, and the copy in TCRdb shows in-frame clones only, minus some. Found here are about 270,000 clones, about 88% of them singletons; the top ten hold roughly 14%. The sequenced material came from peripheral blood. All receptors come from a woman in her 70s with COVID-19, enrolled during active disease. Both conserved end residues are part of each CDR3.

v_call	cdr3_aa
TRBV2	CASSEGGGPGRVKQYF
TRBV29-1	CSVDSQGHSEQYF
TRBV4-1	CASSKGTGSGGELFF
TRBV2	CASRPTSLQETQYF
TRBV7-2	CASSSGLAGKTDTQYF
TRBV5-1	CASSSDSGRSEAFF
TRBV5-1	CASSPGQVGFTDTQYF
TRBV5-6	CASSATGNGYTF
TRBV3-1/TRBV3-2	CASSLRSTEAFF
TRBV3-1/TRBV3-2	CASSQSGASSYGYTF
TRBV7-2	CASSPGLAINEQFF